This T cell receptor beta chain was identified in a study of shared clonotypes between healthy human individuals. Study at large: Samples came from a couple of female and three male donors aged 18 to 49.

In the study's own analysis: Junction-only sequences produced by ImmunoSEQ had no quality scores, so filtering differed. This table comes from immunoSEQ multiplex PCR, and its TCRdb copy is limited to in-frame clones, with some not included. V, J and clone size derive from that table, while D and trimming were established from the DNA sequence. The sample contains around 370,000 clones, 96% of which appear only once. Overall study results and limits: Sample collection involved blood only; tissue repertoires are likely different. Generation of non-shared clonotypes was less probable than generation of clonotypes shared by all four donors.

The CDR3 extends over 15 amino acids. Trimming took 4 bases from V and 4 from J, leaving 15 bases between them. Germline CDR1 SGHKS, CDR2 YYEKEE (reference sequence). As concerns this clone: What it binds is not known.

The rearrangement uses TRBV5-5 and TRBJ2-1, with a tentative D call TRBD1 (6 bases). Material: memory CD8+ T cells sorted from blood. As to subset: CD45RO+ cells pooled with CCR7-negative TemRA cells. The receptor's source is a young man in good health. For the CDR3, the DNA is TGTGCCAGCAGCCCCCCCCTTCAGGGGTACAATGAGCAGTTCTTC. It codes for CASSPPLQGYNEQFF.